This entry concerns a single T cell receptor (beta chain). The sample originates from a study of technical replicates of blood from a handful of donors. Assay: immunoSEQ multiplex PCR; the TCRdb copy retains only in-frame clones and omits some. This table has about 89,000 clones, around 96% appearing once. The germline V gene has CDR1 SGHRS and CDR2 YFSETQ. The CDR3 extends over 16 amino acids. V lost 4 bases, J lost 12 bases, and 12 bases stayed unmatched. The rearrangement joins TRBV5-1 to TRBJ2-1, with 14 bases identical to TRBD2. The source material was T cells isolated from PBMCs. This clonotype was sampled from a human donor in good health. CDR3 sequence (DNA): TGCGCCAGCAGCGATTATACCGGGACTAGCGGGAGAGGGCAGTTCTTC. Translating it yields CASSDYTGTSGRGQFF.